This TCR beta chain was sequenced for a study of shared clonotypes between healthy human individuals. CDR3 length equals 15 residues. Germline V gene data show CDR1 as SNHLY and CDR2 as FYNNEI. V lost 2 bases, J lost 2 bases, and 4 bases stayed unmatched. Deep level was the assay's run setting. The genomic DNA of each subset was split evenly across several immunoSEQ plates. Roughly 30,000 T cell genomes, or about 0.3 ug DNA, went into replicate PCRs of unsorted PBMC. Some clones are missing from TCRdb's copy, which holds only in-frame ones; the method was immunoSEQ multiplex PCR. The sample contains fewer than 600,000 clones, around 77% of which appear only once.

The sequencing input was PBMCs. The TCR sequence derives from a middle-aged woman in good health. Some clones in this sample may be carry-over from other donors' samples. The rearrangement joins TRBV2 to TRBJ1-2, with 8 bases identical to TRBD1. CDR3 residues: CASSESTGGNYGYTF. DNA for the CDR3: TGTGCCAGCAGTGAATCTACAGGGGGGAACTATGGCTACACCTTC.